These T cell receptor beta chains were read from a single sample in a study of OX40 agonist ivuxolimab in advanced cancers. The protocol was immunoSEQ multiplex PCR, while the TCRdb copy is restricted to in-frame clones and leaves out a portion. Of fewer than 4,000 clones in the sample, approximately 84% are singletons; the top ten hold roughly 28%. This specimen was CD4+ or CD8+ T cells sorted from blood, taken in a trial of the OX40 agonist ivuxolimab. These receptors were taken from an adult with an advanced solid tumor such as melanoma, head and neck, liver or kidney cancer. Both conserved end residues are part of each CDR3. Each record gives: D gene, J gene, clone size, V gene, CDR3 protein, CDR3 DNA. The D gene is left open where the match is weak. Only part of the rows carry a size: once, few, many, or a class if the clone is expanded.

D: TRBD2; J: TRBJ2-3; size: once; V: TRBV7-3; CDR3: CASSPGRAKSDTQYF; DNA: TGTGCCAGCAGCCCTGGGAGGGCCAAGTCTGATACGCAGTATTTT
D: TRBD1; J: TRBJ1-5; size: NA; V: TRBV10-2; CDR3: CASSDRGRGHNQPQHF; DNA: TGCGCCAGCAGTGATAGGGGCAGGGGGCACAATCAGCCCCAGCATTTT
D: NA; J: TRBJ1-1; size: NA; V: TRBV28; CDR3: CASSLWNTEAFF; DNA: TGTGCCAGCAGTTTATGGAACACTGAAGCTTTCTTT
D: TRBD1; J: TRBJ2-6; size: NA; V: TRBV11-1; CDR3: CASSLGTGGSGANVLTF; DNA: TGTGCCAGCAGCTTAGGGACAGGGGGCTCTGGGGCCAACGTCCTGACTTTC
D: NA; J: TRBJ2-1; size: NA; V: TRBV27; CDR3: CASNPPGPEQFF; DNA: TGTGCCAGCAATCCCCCAGGGCCCGAGCAGTTCTTC
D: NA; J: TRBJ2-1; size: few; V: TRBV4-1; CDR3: CASSQDWSSYNEQFF; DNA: TGCGCCAGCAGCCAAGACTGGAGCTCCTACAATGAGCAGTTCTTC
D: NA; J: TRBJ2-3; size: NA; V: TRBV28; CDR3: CASSPRFGGRNTDTQYF; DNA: TGTGCCAGCAGCCCCCGGTTTGGGGGCAGGAACACAGATACGCAGTATTTT
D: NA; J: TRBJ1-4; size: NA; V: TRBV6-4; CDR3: CASSDRPGGEKLFF; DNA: TGTGCCAGCAGTGACCGCCCGGGGGGCGAAAAACTGTTTTTT
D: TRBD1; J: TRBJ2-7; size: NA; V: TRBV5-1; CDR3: CASAEDRGYEQYF; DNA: TGCGCCAGCGCCGAGGACAGGGGCTACGAGCAGTACTTC
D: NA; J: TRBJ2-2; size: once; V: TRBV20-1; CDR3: CSAGPGGELFF; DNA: TGCAGTGCGGGTCCGGGCGGGGAGCTGTTTTTT
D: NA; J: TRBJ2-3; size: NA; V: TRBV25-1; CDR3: CASSGRGADTQYF; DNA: TGTGCCAGCAGTGGGAGGGGGGCGGATACGCAGTATTTT
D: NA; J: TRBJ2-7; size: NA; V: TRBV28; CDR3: CASSDRGQGYEQYF; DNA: TGTGCCAGCAGTGACAGAGGGCAGGGGTACGAGCAGTACTTC
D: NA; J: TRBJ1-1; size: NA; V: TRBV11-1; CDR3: CASRLPENTEAFF; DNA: TGTGCCAGCAGACTTCCAGAGAACACTGAAGCTTTCTTT
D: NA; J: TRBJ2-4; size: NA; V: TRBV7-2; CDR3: CASSSSSWGIQYF; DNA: TGTGCCAGCAGCTCATCATCATGGGGCATTCAGTACTTC
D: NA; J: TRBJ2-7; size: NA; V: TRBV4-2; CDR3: CASSPRSGGETYEQYF; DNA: TGTGCCAGCAGCCCTCGATCCGGGGGCGAGACCTACGAGCAGTACTTC
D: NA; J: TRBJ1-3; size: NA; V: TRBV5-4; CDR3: CASSFRGAPDTIYF; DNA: TGTGCCAGCAGCTTTAGGGGCGCCCCGGACACCATATATTTT
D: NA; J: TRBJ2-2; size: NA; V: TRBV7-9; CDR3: CASSSGLNTGELFF; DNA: TGTGCCAGCAGCTCGGGTCTAAACACCGGGGAGCTGTTTTTT
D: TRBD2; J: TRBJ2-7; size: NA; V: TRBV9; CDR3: CASSVDVSGNYEQYF; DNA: TGTGCCAGCAGCGTAGATGTTAGCGGGAACTACGAGCAGTACTTC
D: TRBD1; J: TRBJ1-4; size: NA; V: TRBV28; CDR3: CATRGTGGEKLFF; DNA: TGTGCCACCAGGGGGACAGGGGGTGAAAAACTGTTTTTT
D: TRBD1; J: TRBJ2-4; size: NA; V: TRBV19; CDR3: CASSNRGRTKNIQYF; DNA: TGTGCCAGTAGCAACAGGGGACGGACCAAAAACATTCAGTACTTC
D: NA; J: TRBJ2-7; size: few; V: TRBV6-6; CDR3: CAVLGSGEQYF; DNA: TGTGCCGTCCTAGGGTCAGGCGAGCAGTACTTC
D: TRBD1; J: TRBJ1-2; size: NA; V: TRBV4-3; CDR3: CASSWGTGSTGYTF; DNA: TGCGCCAGCAGCTGGGGGACAGGGAGTACTGGCTACACCTTC
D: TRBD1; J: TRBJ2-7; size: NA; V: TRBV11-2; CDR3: CASSSYRGLGEQYF; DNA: TGTGCCAGCAGCTCGTACAGGGGGCTTGGCGAGCAGTACTTC
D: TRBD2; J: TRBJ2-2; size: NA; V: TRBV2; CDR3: CASRTSGTNTGELFF; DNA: TGTGCCAGCAGGACTAGCGGAACGAACACCGGGGAGCTGTTTTTT
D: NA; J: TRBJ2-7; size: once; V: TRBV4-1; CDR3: CASSQVGDIYEQYF; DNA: TGCGCCAGCAGCCAAGTGGGGGACATCTACGAGCAGTACTTC